Given below is one T cell receptor (beta chain) in context. It lacks a known antigen. No base qualities exist here, and no much larger clone lies one base off it. The germline ends are 11 bases apart after V is trimmed by 1 base and J by 4 bases. Based on the germline V gene, the CDR1 and CDR2 sequences are SGHVS and FNYEAQ. From cysteine to phenylalanine, the CDR3 is 14 amino acids long. The only DNA kept is the CDR3, 42 bases in frame from the first base. This sample stems from a study of T-cell reconstitution after alpha-beta-depleted transplantation in children (dated by TCRdb to the mid-2010s). About the study as a whole: The study quantitatively tracked T-cell immune reconstitution after TCRalphabeta/CD19-depleted allogeneic hematopoietic cell transplantation in children using TCR repertoire profiling. What the work shows at the level of the full study, not this receptor alone: The apparently early recovery of alphabetaT-cell counts about two months after transplant reportedly depended on only several hundred rapidly expanded clones that came from non-depleted graft cells. The high TCRbeta diversity at day 60 in some patients was ascribed to recipient T cells and intrathymic progenitors that had survived conditioning. Over the following months the frequencies of hyperexpanded clones went down, and after one year T-cell counts and TCRbeta diversity were mostly credited to newly produced T cells.

Library preparation used PCR. Sequencing relied on an Illumina HiSeq 2500. Molecular barcoding was employed in the preparation of TCR libraries, with unique molecular identifiers being used to normalize TCRbeta repertoire quantification. TCRdb reprocessing: public reads trimmed at Q25 with fastp, clones called with MiXCR, in-frame beta chains kept. Rows are combined by CDR3 protein, so each entry shows the most common genes and DNA. The sample profile shows around 450,000 distinct CDR3 sequences; around 15% of them were found once. Less than 30% of the sample lies in the top ten. The treatment or condition label on this specimen signifies: allogeneic hematopoietic cell transplantation with graft depleted of TCRalphabeta T cells and CD19 B cells. The transplant recipients were children given TCRalphabeta/CD19-depleted allogeneic hematopoietic cell grafts.

This receptor chain uses TRBV7-6 and TRBJ2-7; the D assignment is uncertain and may be TRBD1 or TRBD2, with 5 bases supporting each. This clonotype was obtained from a boy under three years old who had a stem cell transplant for Wiskott-Aldrich syndrome, so the T cells may come from the graft donor. The starting material was PBMCs, mostly from graft donor cells, obtained 360 days after TCRalphabeta/CD19-depleted stem cell transplant. The CDR3: CASSLVEGPYEQYF. The DNA is as follows: TGTGCCAGCAGCTTAGTTGAGGGGCCTTACGAGCAGTACTTC.